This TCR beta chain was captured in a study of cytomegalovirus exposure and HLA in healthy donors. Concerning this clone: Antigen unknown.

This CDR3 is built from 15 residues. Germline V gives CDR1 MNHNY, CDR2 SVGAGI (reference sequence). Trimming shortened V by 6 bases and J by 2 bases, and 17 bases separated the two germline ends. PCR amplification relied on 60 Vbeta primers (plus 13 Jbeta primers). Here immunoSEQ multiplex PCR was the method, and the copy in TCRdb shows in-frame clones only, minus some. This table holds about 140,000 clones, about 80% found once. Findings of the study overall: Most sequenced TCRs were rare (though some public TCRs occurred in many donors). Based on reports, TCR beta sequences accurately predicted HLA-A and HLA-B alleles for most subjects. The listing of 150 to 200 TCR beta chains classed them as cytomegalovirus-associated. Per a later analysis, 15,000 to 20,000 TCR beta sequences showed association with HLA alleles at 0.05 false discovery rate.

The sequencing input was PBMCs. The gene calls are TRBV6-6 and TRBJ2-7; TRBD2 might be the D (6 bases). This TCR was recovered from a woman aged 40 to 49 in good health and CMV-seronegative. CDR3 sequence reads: CASRPPGTGAYEQYF. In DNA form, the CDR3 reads TGTGCCAGCAGACCTCCCGGGACTGGGGCCTACGAGCAGTACTTC.